This T cell receptor beta chain was obtained from a study of CD8 T cells in ankylosing spondylitis. The sample holds many counts of this clonotype. MiXCR was run by TCRdb on the 5' RACE reads, yielding one entry per CDR3 protein. The sample has roughly 130,000 distinct CDR3 sequences, roughly 13% seen once. CDR1 is SNHLY, CDR2 FYNNEI, per germline. The V end lost 4 bases, the J end lost 6 bases, and 12 bases lay between the germline ends. This CDR3 is 13 amino acids long. The clonotype was recovered from a female donor with ankylosing spondylitis or in good health (not recorded which). Sequenced: blood, either unsorted or a sorted T cell fraction (not recorded which). The chain is built from TRBV2 and TRBJ1-2; the D is unclear. This CDR3 is CASSVGQANGYTF. The CDR3 DNA sequence: TGTGCCAGCAGTGTGGGCCAAGCAAATGGCTACACCTTC.